This entry is about one T cell receptor (beta chain). Patients at the Seattle site were enrolled during active infection and followed longitudinally. Trimming at V came to 7 bases and at J to 6 bases, leaving 4 bases not matched to a gene. The length of the CDR3 is 13 residues. Germline V CDR1 and CDR2: KGHDR, SFDVKD. Clones were sequenced by immunoSEQ multiplex PCR, and TCRdb holds only the in-frame ones, with some missing. The sample contains 100,000 to 150,000 clones, about 89% of which appear only once. The data stem from a study of blood T cell repertoires in COVID-19. V and J are TRBV24-1 and TRBJ1-5, with 8 bases matching TRBD1. This clonotype was obtained from a man in his sixties with COVID-19, enrolled during active disease. Sequencing input: peripheral blood. CDR3 nucleotide sequence: TGTGCCACCAGCGACAGGGGAGGTCAGCCCCAGCATTTT. Its protein product is CATSDRGGQPQHF.